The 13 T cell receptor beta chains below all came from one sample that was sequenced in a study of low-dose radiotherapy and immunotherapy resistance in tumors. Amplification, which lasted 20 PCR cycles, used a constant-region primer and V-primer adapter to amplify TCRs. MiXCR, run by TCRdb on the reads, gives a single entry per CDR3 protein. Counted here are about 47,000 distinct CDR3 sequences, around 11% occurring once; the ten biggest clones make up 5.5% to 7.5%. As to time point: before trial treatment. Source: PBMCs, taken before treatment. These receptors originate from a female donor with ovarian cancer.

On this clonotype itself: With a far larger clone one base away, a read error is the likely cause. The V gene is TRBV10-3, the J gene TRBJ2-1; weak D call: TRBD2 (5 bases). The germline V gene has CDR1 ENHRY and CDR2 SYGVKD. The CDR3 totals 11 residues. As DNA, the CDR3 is TGTGCCAGCAGTGTGGTTAGCGTAGAGTTCTTC. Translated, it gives CASSVVSVEFF.

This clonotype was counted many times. CDR3 residues: CASAGQGGNQPQHF. For the CDR3, the DNA is TGTGCCAGCGCGGGACAGGGAGGAAATCAGCCCCAGCATTTT. V gene TRBV19 combines with J gene TRBJ1-5; 9 positions match TRBD1. Germline CDR1 is LNHDA and CDR2 is SQIVND (reference sequence). The CDR3 is 14 residues long. J gave up 4 bases and V 9 bases, and 7 bases lay outside the gene matches.

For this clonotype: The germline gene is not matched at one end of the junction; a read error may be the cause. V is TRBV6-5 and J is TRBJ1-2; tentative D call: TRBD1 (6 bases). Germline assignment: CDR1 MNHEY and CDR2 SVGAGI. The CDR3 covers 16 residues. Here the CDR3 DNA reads TGTGACAGCAGTTACTTTTTCCGGCTGGGGGCCGATGGCTACACCTTC. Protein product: CDSSYFFRLGADGYTF.

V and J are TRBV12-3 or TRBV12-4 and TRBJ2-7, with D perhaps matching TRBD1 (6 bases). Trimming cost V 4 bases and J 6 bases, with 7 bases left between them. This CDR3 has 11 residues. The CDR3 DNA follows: TGTGCCAGCAGTTACAGGGCCGAGCAGTACTTC. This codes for CASSYRAEQYF.

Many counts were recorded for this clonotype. The CDR3 DNA is TGTGCCAGCAGTTTATCGGCTCCAAAAGCAGCGAGTAATTCACCCCTCCACTTT. The encoded protein is CASSLSAPKAASNSPLHF. The rearrangement joins TRBV27 to TRBJ1-6; the D is unclear. The CDR3 loop spans 18 amino acids. The V gene's germline CDR1 is MNHEY and CDR2 SMNVEV (reference sequence). Trimming took off 0 bases at V and 6 bases at J, with 18 bases between the two ends.

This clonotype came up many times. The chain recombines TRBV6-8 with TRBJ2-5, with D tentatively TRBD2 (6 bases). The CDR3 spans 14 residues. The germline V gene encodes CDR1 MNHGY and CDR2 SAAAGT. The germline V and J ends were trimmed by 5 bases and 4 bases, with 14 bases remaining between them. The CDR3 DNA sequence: TGTGCCAGCAGTGTCCCGGGGGAAGGAGAGACCCAGTACTTC. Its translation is CASSVPGEGETQYF.

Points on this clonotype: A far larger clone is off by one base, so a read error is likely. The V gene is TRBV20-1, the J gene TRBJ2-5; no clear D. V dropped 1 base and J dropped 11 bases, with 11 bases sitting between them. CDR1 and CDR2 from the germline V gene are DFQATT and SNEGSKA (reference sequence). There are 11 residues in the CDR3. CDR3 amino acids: CSARGYNEQYF. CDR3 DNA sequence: TGCAGTGCTAGAGGGTACAATGAGCAGTACTTC.

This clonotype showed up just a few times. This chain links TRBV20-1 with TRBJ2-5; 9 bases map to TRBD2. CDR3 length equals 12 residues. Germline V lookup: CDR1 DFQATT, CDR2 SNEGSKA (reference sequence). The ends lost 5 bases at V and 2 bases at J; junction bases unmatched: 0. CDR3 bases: TGCAGTGCTCTAGCGGGGCAAGAGACCCAGTACTTC. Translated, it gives CSALAGQETQYF.

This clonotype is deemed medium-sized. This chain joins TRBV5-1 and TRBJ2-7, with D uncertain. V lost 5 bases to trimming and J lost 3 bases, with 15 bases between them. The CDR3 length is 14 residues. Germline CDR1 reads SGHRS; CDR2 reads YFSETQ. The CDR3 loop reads CASRPTHTRYEQYF. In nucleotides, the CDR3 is TGCGCCAGCAGGCCGACGCACACCCGCTACGAGCAGTACTTC. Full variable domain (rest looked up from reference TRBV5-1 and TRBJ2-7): KAGVTQTPRYLIKTRGQQVTLSCSPISGHRSVSWYQQTPGQGLQFLFEYFSETQRNKGNFPGRFSGRQFSNSRSEMNVSTLELGDSALYLCASRPTHTRYEQYFGPGTRLTVT.

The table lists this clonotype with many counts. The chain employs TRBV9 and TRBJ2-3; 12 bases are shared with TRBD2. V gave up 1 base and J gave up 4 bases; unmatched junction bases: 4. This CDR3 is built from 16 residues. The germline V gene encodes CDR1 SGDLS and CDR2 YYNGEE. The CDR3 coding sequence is TGTGCCAGCAGCGTACGCGGACTAGCGGGGCCAGATACGCAGTATTTT. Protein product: CASSVRGLAGPDTQYF. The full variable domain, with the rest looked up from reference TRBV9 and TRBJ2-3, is DSGVTQTPKHLITATGQRVTLRCSPRSGDLSVYWYQQSLDQGLQFLIQYYNGEERAKGNILERFSAQQFPDLHSELNLSSLELGDSALYFCASSVRGLAGPDTQYFGPGTRLTVL.

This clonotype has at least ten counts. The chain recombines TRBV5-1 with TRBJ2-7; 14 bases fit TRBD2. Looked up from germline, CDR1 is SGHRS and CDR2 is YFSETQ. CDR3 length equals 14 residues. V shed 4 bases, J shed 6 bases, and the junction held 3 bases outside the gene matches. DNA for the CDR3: TGCGCCAGCAGCCCGGGACTAGCGGGAGTCGAGCAGTACTTC. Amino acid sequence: CASSPGLAGVEQYF.

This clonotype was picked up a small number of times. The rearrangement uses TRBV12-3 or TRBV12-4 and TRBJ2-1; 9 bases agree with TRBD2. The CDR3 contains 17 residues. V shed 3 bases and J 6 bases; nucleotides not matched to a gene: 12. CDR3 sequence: CASSFFSRGGRGNEQFF. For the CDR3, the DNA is TGTGCCAGCAGTTTTTTTTCGCGGGGGGGGAGGGGCAATGAGCAGTTCTTC.

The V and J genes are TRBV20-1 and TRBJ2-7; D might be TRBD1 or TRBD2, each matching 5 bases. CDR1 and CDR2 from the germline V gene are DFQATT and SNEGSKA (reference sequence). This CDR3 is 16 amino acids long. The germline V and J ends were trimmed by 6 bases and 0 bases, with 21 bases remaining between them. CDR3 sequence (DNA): TGCAGTGCCAGCAGCTTTTCGGGGCTGAGCTCCTACGAGCAGTACTTC. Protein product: CSASSFSGLSSYEQYF.